This T cell receptor beta chain stems from a study of T cells in lung cancer brain metastases. Only in-frame clones appear in the TCRdb table, and some are missing; sequencing was by immunoSEQ multiplex PCR. Of 4,700 or so clones detected, about 85% appear once; the ten largest clones hold around 9.2%. V was clipped by 5 bases and J by 0 bases; unmatched bases: 9. CDR3 length: 17 amino acids. CDR1 MNHEY and CDR2 SMNVEV come from the germline V gene (reference sequence). Input material: tumor tissue from a brain metastasis. The source of this sequence is a woman aged 50 to 60 with non-small cell lung cancer that had spread to the brain. The V and J genes are TRBV27 and TRBJ2-2; 7 positions agree with TRBD2. This chain's CDR3 is CASSPLGLAANTGELFF. In DNA form, the CDR3 reads TGTGCCAGCAGTCCTTTGGGGCTAGCGGCGAACACCGGGGAGCTGTTTTTT.